Included here is one T cell receptor beta chain sequence, with context. Its matching antigen is unknown. This sample is part of a study of blood T cells in healthy people across ages. Study as a whole: Template switching retrieved approximately one barcoded beta molecule for each two T cells. Points from the study as a whole: Changes in expanded clonotypes were possibly confounded, as the CMV status of donors was unknown. Diversity was higher, and naive CD4+ cells more numerous, in long-lived donors than in aged donors.

Together with a sample-barcoded 5' primer, a J-beta primer mix was included in a second PCR lasting about 7 to 11 cycles. TCRdb independently ran MiXCR on the 5' RACE reads; one entry per CDR3 protein. Of roughly 800,000 distinct CDR3 sequences listed, 58% are singletons. No fewer than 5.5 micrograms of total RNA were isolated from every sample. V shed 5 bases, J shed 13 bases, and the junction held 16 bases outside the gene matches. From germline, CDR1 is SGHTA and CDR2 FQGNSA. The CDR3 loop spans 15 amino acids. This rearrangement joins TRBV7-2 to TRBJ1-2; 10 bases align to TRBD1. The source material was blood. The sequence came from a man aged 30-40 years in good health. The CDR3 sequence: CASSHDLGQGWGATF. The CDR3 coding sequence is TGTGCCAGCAGCCATGACCTGGGACAGGGGTGGGGGGCCACCTTC. Full variable domain (missing parts from reference TRBV7-2 and TRBJ1-2): GAGVSQSPSNKVTEKGKDVELRCDPISGHTALYWYRQSLGQGLEFLIYFQGNSAPDKSGLPSDRFSAERTGGSVSTLTIQRTQQEDSAVYLCASSHDLGQGWGATFGSGTRLTVV.